This T cell receptor (beta chain) was retrieved from a study of STAT5B mutations in CD4+ large granular lymphocyte leukemia. Study overall: Healthy donors showed HLA-associated enrichment of the CDR3 'QG' motif.

V lost 4 bases to trimming and J lost 1 base, with 14 bases between them. The germline V gene encodes CDR1 SEHNR and CDR2 FQNEAQ (reference sequence). The CDR3 is 15 residues long. Clones were read by immunoSEQ multiplex PCR, and TCRdb kept only the in-frame ones, dropping some. The sample holds tens of thousands of clones, roughly 72% seen once. The sequenced sample consisted of CD4+ T cells from blood buffy coats. The source is a human donor in good health. V usage is TRBV7-9 and J usage is TRBJ2-7; tentatively, D is TRBD1 (6 bases). CDR3 protein: CASSSAGAPSYEQYF. CDR3 DNA: TGTGCCAGCAGCTCGGCAGGGGCACCGTCCTACGAGCAGTACTTC.